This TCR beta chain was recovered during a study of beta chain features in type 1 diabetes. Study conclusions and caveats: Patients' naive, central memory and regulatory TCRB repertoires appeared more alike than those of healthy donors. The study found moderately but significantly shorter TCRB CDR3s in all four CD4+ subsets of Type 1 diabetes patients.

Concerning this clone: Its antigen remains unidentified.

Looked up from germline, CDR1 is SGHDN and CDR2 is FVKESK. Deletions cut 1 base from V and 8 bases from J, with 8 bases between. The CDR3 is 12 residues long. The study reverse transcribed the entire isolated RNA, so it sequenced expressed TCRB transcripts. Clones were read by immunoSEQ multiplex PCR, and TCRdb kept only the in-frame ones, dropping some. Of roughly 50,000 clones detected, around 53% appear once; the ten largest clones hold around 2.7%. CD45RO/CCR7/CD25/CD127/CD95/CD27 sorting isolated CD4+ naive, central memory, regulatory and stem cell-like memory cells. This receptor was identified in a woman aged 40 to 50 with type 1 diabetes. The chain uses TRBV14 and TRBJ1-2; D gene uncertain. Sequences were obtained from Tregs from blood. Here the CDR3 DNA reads TGTGCCAGCAGCCAAGGAGTGCACGGCTACACCTTC. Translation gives CASSQGVHGYTF.